Each of the 18 T cell receptor beta chains below was sequenced from the same sample in a study of T cells in Graves' hyperthyroidism and ophthalmopathy. TCR beta CDR3 region amplification was performed from RNA transcripts. First-round RT-PCR of the TCR CDR3 relied on the HTBI primer set. One entry per CDR3 protein, called by TCRdb with MiXCR from the multiplex PCR reads. The data contain fewer than 500,000 distinct CDR3 sequences, about 14% of them singletons. Sequenced material: blood. The receptors shown here come from a man aged 25 to 45 with Graves' hyperthyroidism that later progressed to Graves' ophthalmopathy.

There are a few counts of this clonotype. The chain recombines TRBV7-3 with TRBJ2-2; 8 nucleotides match TRBD1. There are 18 residues in the CDR3. V shed 3 bases, J shed 1 base, and the junction held 10 bases outside the gene matches. CDR1 and CDR2 from the germline V gene are SGHTA and FQGTGA. The DNA of the CDR3 is TGTGCCAGCAGCTTGGAGTCCACAGGGACAGGGAACACCGGGGAGCTGTTTTTT. Its protein is CASSLESTGTGNTGELFF.

This chain uses TRBV12-3 or TRBV12-4 with TRBJ2-2; a possible D gene is TRBD2 (7 bases). CDR3 size: 13 residues. Trimming left V 9 bases short and J 4 bases short, with 12 bases between. DNA for the CDR3: TGTGCCAGTGGGGGGGCGGTCACCGGGGAGCTGTTTTTT. Translation gives CASGGAVTGELFF.

This clonotype appeared once. A much larger clone lies a single base off, so this may be a read error. J is TRBJ2-7 and V is TRBV2; 8 bases line up with TRBD2. CDR1 and CDR2 (germline): SNHLY, FYNNEI. This CDR3 has 16 residues. The ends lost 4 bases at V and 2 bases at J; junction bases unmatched: 10. CDR3 amino acids: CASSGTNGGAAYEQYF. CDR3 in DNA: TGTGCCAGCAGTGGGACTAACGGGGGGGCCGCCTACGAGCAGTACTTC.

This clonotype was seen many times. The rearrangement links TRBV3-1 to TRBJ2-2, with D possibly being TRBD1 (5 bases). Germline-derived CDR1 and CDR2 are LGHDT and YNNKEL (reference sequence). CDR3 length equals 12 residues. Trimming removed 3 bases from V and 8 bases from J, with 7 bases in between. CDR3 in amino acids: CASSHWTGELFF. CDR3 nucleotides: TGTGCCAGCAGCCACTGGACAGGGGAGCTGTTTTTT.

In its sample, this clonotype was seen once. The rearrangement links TRBV29-1 to TRBJ1-4; no clear D gene. Trimming pared 7 bases from V and 8 bases from J, leaving 17 bases between. The CDR3 totals 13 residues. Germline V gene sequence: CDR1 SQVTM, CDR2 ANQGSEA. CDR3 sequence: CSGGIGFREKLFF. In DNA, the CDR3 is TGCAGCGGTGGTATCGGGTTCCGAGAAAAACTGTTTTTT.

This clonotype was found a few times. J is TRBJ1-1 and V is TRBV3-1; D ambiguous. Trimming left V 5 bases short and J 11 bases short, with 15 bases between. Germline CDR1 reads LGHDT; CDR2 reads YNNKEL (reference sequence). CDR3 length: 12 residues. The CDR3 loop is CASSNTYVGAFF. The DNA of the CDR3 is TGTGCCAGCAGCAATACCTACGTCGGGGCTTTCTTT.

The rearrangement joins TRBV3-1 to TRBJ2-3; D may be TRBD2 (5 bases). The CDR3 has 14 amino acids. Per the germline V gene, CDR1 is LGHDT and CDR2 is YNNKEL (reference sequence). V lost 7 bases, J lost 6 bases, and 17 bases lay in between. DNA for the CDR3: TGTGCCAGCACGGACTCCACCTCCGCTGATACGCAGTATTTT. Amino acids: CASTDSTSADTQYF.

The rearrangement links TRBV13 to TRBJ2-5; 14 bases fit TRBD2. The CDR3 has 18 amino acids. V lost 5 bases and J lost 2; bases outside the gene matches: 10. CDR1 and CDR2 from the germline V gene are PRHDT and FYEKMQ (reference sequence). The CDR3 bases are TGTGCCAGCAGCCCCGGGACTAGCGGGGGCCCCGGGCAAGAGACCCAGTACTTC. This translates into CASSPGTSGGPGQETQYF.

This clonotype has only a few counts. The chain joins TRBV4-1 to TRBJ2-5, with TRBD1 matching 9 bases. The CDR3 consists of 16 residues. Trimming took 2 bases from V and 3 from J; bases not matched to a gene: 7. Per the germline V gene, CDR1 is MGHRA and CDR2 is YSYEKL. For the CDR3, the DNA is TGCGCCAGCAGCCAATTGACAGGGGGTTCTGAAGAGACCCAGTACTTC. Protein sequence: CASSQLTGGSEETQYF.

The chain couples TRBV30 to TRBJ2-6; 10 nucleotides line up with TRBD2. The CDR3 has 19 residues. Trimming at V came to 0 bases and at J to 4 bases, leaving 12 bases not matched to a gene. CDR1 and CDR2 from the germline V gene are GTSNPN and SVGIG (reference sequence). CDR3 DNA sequence: TGTGCCTGGAGTGTACGTAAAGGGGGACTAGCGTACGGGGCCAACGTCCTGACTTTC. Protein: CAWSVRKGGLAYGANVLTF.

J is TRBJ1-1 and V is TRBV11-2, with D uncertain. CDR1 is SGHAT, CDR2 FQNNGV, per germline. Trimming cost V 3 bases and J 2 bases, with 10 bases left between them. The CDR3 is 14 amino acids. The CDR3 reads CASSFLGPNTEAFF. The CDR3 DNA follows: TGTGCCAGCAGCTTTTTAGGGCCTAACACTGAAGCTTTCTTT.

At least ten counts were recorded for this clonotype. The chain is built from TRBV2 and TRBJ1-4; TRBD1 agrees at 7 bases. With 5 bases clipped from V and 3 bases from J, the junction kept 6 bases outside the gene matches. The germline gives CDR1 SNHLY, CDR2 FYNNEI. This CDR3 is built from 15 residues. The CDR3 nucleotides are TGTGCCAGCAGTACACAGGGGTTTGCTAATGAAAAACTGTTTTTT. Protein sequence: CASSTQGFANEKLFF.

Ten or more counts support this clonotype. The chain combines TRBV20-1 with TRBJ1-5; D remains ambiguous. V was clipped by 0 bases and J by 0 bases, with 9 bases between them. Looked up from germline, CDR1 is DFQATT and CDR2 is SNEGSKA (reference sequence). The CDR3 has 15 residues. CDR3 region: CSAREGSYSNQPQHF. The CDR3 DNA reads as TGCAGTGCTAGAGAGGGTTCATATAGCAATCAGCCCCAGCATTTT.

This clonotype showed up many times. The rearrangement uses TRBV7-8 and TRBJ1-1; D is ambiguous. The CDR3 has 18 amino acids. Germline V lookup: CDR1 SGHVS, CDR2 FQNEAQ. Trimming pared 2 bases from V and 0 bases from J, leaving 19 bases between. CDR3 DNA sequence: TGTGCCAGCAGCTTAAAGCGTAACTTAGGAGCCCTGAACACTGAAGCTTTCTTT. It is translated as CASSLKRNLGALNTEAFF. The full variable domain, its missing parts supplied by reference TRBV7-8 and TRBJ1-1, is GAGVSQSPRYKVAKRGQDVALRCDPISGHVSLFWYQQALGQGPEFLTYFQNEAQLDKSGLPSDRFFAERPEGSVSTLKIQRTQQEDSAVYLCASSLKRNLGALNTEAFFGQGTRLTVV.

This clonotype was observed many times. The CDR3, as DNA: TGTGCCAGCAGCTACCGAGAGAATTCACCCCTCCACTTT. Residues: CASSYRENSPLHF. This chain links TRBV3-1 with TRBJ1-6, with D unclear. The V and J ends lost 5 bases and 7 bases respectively, with 9 bases between them. This CDR3 comprises 13 residues. Germline V gene sequence: CDR1 LGHDT, CDR2 YNNKEL (reference sequence).

In this sample, this clonotype turned up many times. The rearrangement joins TRBV28 to TRBJ1-1, with a tentative D call TRBD1 (5 bases). Germline V gene data show CDR1 as MDHEN and CDR2 as SYDVKM. The CDR3 length is 14 residues. Trimming took 5 bases from V and 1 from J, leaving 11 bases between them. CDR3 amino acids: CASSPGWANTEAFF. The CDR3 DNA is TGTGCCAGCAGTCCAGGGTGGGCGAACACTGAAGCTTTCTTT.

A word on this clonotype: This may be a read error, as it is one base from a much larger clone. V is TRBV19 and J is TRBJ1-5; TRBD1 matches 7 bases. The CDR3 is 16 amino acids. Germline CDR1 LNHDA, CDR2 SQIVND (reference sequence). This chain's CDR3 is CASSKEAGGYEQPRHF. In DNA, the CDR3 is TGTGCCAGTAGCAAAGAGGCAGGGGGTTACGAGCAGCCCCGGCATTTT.

In this sample, this clonotype turned up many times. The chain combines TRBV5-1 with TRBJ1-1, with a weak D call TRBD1 (5 bases). Germline V CDR1 and CDR2: SGHRS, YFSETQ. The V end lost 3 bases, the J end lost 10 bases, and 16 bases lay between the germline ends. The CDR3 is 13 residues long. CDR3 nucleotides: TGCGCCAGCAGCTCGGACATTTCGGCCGCAGCTTTCTTT. Residues: CASSSDISAAAFF.